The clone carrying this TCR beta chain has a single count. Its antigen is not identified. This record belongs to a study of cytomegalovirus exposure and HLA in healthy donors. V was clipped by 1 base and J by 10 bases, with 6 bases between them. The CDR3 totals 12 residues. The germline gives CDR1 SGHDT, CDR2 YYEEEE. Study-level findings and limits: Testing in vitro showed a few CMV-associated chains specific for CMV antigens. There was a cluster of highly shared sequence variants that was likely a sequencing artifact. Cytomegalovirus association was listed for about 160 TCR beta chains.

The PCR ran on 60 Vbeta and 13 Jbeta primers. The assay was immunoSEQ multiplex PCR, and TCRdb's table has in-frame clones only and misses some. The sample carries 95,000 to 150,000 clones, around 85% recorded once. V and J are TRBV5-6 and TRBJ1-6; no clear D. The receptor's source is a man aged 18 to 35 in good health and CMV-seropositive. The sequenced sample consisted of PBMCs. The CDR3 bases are TGTGCCAGCAGCTTGTTGGAGTCACCCCTCCACTTT. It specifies CASSLLESPLHF. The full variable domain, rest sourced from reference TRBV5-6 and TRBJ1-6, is DAGVTQSPTHLIKTRGQQVTLRCSPKSGHDTVSWYQQALGQGPQFIFQYYEEEERQRGNFPDRFSGHQFPNYSSELNVNALLLGDSALYLCASSLLESPLHFGNGTRLTVT.